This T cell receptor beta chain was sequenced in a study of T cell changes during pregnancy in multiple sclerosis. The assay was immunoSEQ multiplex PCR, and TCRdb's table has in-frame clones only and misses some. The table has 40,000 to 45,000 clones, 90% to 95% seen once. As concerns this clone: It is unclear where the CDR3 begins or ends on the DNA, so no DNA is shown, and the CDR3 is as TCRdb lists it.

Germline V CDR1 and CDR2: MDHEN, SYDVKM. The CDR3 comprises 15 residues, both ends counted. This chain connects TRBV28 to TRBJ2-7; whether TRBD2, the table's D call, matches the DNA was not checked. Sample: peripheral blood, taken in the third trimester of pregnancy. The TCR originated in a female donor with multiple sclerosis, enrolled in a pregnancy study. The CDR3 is CASSLFASGSSWRYF.